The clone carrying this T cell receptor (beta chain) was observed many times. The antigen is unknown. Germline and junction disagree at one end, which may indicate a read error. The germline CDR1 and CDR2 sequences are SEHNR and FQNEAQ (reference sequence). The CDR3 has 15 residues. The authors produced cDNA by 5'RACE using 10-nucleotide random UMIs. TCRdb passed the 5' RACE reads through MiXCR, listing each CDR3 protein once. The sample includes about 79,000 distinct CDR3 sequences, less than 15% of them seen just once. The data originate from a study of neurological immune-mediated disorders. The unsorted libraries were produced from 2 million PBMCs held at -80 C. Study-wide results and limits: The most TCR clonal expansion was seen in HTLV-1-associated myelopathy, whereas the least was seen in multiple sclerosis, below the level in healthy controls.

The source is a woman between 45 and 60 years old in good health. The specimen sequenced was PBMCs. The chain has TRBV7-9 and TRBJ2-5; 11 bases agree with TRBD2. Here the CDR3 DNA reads TGTGCCAGCAGCGTAGCGGGAGGGCCAGGAGAGACCCAGTACTTC. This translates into CASSVAGGPGETQYF. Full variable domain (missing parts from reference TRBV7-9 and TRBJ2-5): DTGVSQNPRHKITKRGQNVTFRCDPISEHNRLYWYRQTLGQGPEFLTYFQNEAQLEKSRLLSDRFSAERPKGSFSTLEIQRTEQGDSAMYLCASSVAGGPGETQYFGPGTRLLVL.